This T cell receptor beta chain was recorded in a study of cytomegalovirus exposure and HLA in healthy donors. Overall study findings and caveats: With further analysis later on, most CMV-associated TCR beta chains appeared HLA-restricted.

Trimming pared 0 bases from V and 3 bases from J, leaving 12 bases between. The length of the CDR3 is 16 residues. Germline V CDR1 and CDR2: LNHDA, SQIVND (reference sequence). A multiplex PCR was run with 60 Vbeta primers and 13 Jbeta primers. Here immunoSEQ multiplex PCR was the method, and the copy in TCRdb shows in-frame clones only, minus some. The repertoire holds about 160,000 clones, around 83% seen once, with approximately 2.3% in the top ten. As to this clone: Its matching antigen is unknown.

The sample comprised PBMCs. The clonotype comes from a man aged 18 to 35 in good health and CMV-seropositive. The rearrangement uses TRBV19 and TRBJ1-5; no definite D call. The DNA for the CDR3 is TGTGCCAGTAGTATAGAAAGTTCGGGTTACAATCAGCCCCAGCATTTT. It codes for CASSIESSGYNQPQHF.